The sequence of this T cell receptor beta chain was determined in a study of shared clonotypes between healthy human individuals. A word on this clone: Its target is unknown.

Division of CD4+ cells produced a CD45RA+ naive subset and a CD45RA-negative memory subset. Clones were sequenced by immunoSEQ multiplex PCR, and TCRdb holds only the in-frame ones, with some missing. Altogether approximately 2.4 million clones are present, roughly 95% being singletons, with the ten largest covering roughly 0.13%. The V end lost 3 bases, the J end lost 3 bases, and 14 bases lay between the germline ends. Per the germline V gene, CDR1 is SQVTM and CDR2 is ANQGSEA. This CDR3 region has 14 residues. General observations from the study: Only a few donors were included, so the genetic and exposure-history diversity represented was limited.

The chain recombines TRBV29-1 with TRBJ1-1; the D is unclear. Sequenced: naive CD4+ T cells sorted from blood. Subset given: CD45RA+ positively selected. The TCR comes from a man between 18 and 35 years old in good health. The CDR3 is CSVELRKEYTEAFF. CDR3 bases: TGCAGCGTTGAGCTGAGAAAGGAATACACTGAAGCTTTCTTT.